This entry is about one T cell receptor (beta chain). No antigen is known for it. Base qualities were left out, and no much larger clone turns up one base away. V is pared back by 0 bases and J by 8 bases, with 13 bases lying between the germline termini. The CDR3 goes from the cysteine to the phenylalanine over 14 residues. Kept here is only the CDR3 DNA, which spans 42 bases and is read in frame from base 1. CDR1 SNHLY and CDR2 FYNNEI are derived from the germline V gene. The record originates from a study of cytomegalovirus exposure and HLA in healthy donors (dated by TCRdb to 2016 to 2017). Describing the broader study: In an earlier analysis of approximately 500 of the donors, around 300 Gb of sequence data and 90 million to 120 million unique TCR beta sequences from 150 million to 200 million T cells were reported. Approximately 330 gigabases of sequencing data and tens of millions of unique TCR sequences made up an early release that covered several hundred HLA-typed donors. Of the 300 to 500 genotyped donors, more than 75% were placed in the genetic ancestry cluster associated with self-reported Caucasian donors. The aim of the study was to test whether cataloging public T cell receptors could identify signatures of past pathogen exposure. The study used immunosequencing to profile the T cell repertoires of approximately 630 subjects and linked those repertoires to cytomegalovirus serostatus. In addition to the first cohort of around 670 subjects, a separate validation cohort of approximately 130 different subjects was used. The study combined high-throughput TCR immunosequencing, statistical association of individual TCRs with disease status, and machine learning to predict cytomegalovirus infection status. In a later analysis, previously published TCR beta repertoires from 550 to 750 donors were re-analyzed and high-resolution HLA genotyping was added so that TCR occurrence patterns could be studied. In the later analysis, no new phenotypic data were used to find candidate immune exposures; instead, reliance was placed on TCR beta sequences and their occurrence across donors. An earlier analysis of more than 450 of the donors used high-throughput TCR beta sequencing to judge whether each TCR beta V gene segment behaved as functional or pseudogenic. Donor age, sex, ethnicity and CMV serostatus were collected together with the repertoire data. A later genetic analysis took genome-wide SNP genotypes for about 55% of the roughly 670 donors and used that subset as a discovery cohort. All discovery cohort repertoires had been generated on a single sequencing platform. Class I and class II HLA loci were covered by the typing at four-digit resolution. Typing coverage varied by locus: about 620-630 donors for A, B, C, DRB1 and DQB1; more than 500 for DQA1; approximately 570 for DPA1; approximately 450 for DPB1. Four or five DR-DQ haplotypes were treated as single units for association and clustering because of strong linkage in the cohort. Across under 500 genotyped donors of the cohort, an average of approximately 220,000 unique TCR beta nucleotide sequences per donor were sequenced, and around 20% of those sequences were non-productive. General conclusions and limits of the study: Compared with the roughly 670-donor mean, donors in an Asian-associated ancestry cluster had fewer N-insertions in productive TCRs, according to a later genetic analysis. In a later analysis, most CMV-associated TCR beta chains were found to appear HLA-restricted, with HLA associations seemingly driven largely by CMV exposure. HLA typing was unavailable for some donors at each locus, so association tests used only the typed subset. The only immune exposure information available for the cohort was CMV serostatus. In a later analysis, HLA-associated TCR beta chains were found to be more clonally expanded and to have lower generation probabilities than equally common non-associated chains. A later analysis reported that several top co-occurrence clusters appeared linked to parvovirus B19, influenza, CMV and Epstein-Barr virus. An earlier analysis of roughly 570 of the donors showed that most TCR beta V segments appeared in productive rearrangements either about 87% or about 30% of the time, which broadly matched IMGT annotations. When HLA alleles, especially DR and DQ, strongly co-occurred, TCR associations were difficult to assign to individual alleles. The study listed 164 TCR beta chains as associated with cytomegalovirus. This cohort had only TCR beta chains sequenced, and the lack of alpha or paired-chain data limited which features could be detected. An association between a missense DCLRE1C variant and V-gene and J-gene trimming of TCR beta chains was found in a later genetic analysis and replicated in an independent cohort. A cluster of highly shared sequence variants was judged likely to be a technical artifact of the sequencing pipeline. The earlier analysis of 587 of the donors excluded some 15 rarely observed V segments, including chromosome 9 orphons, because counts were too low. A further reported finding was that TCR beta sequences accurately predicted the HLA-A and HLA-B alleles for most subjects in the first cohort. Some IMGT-functional V segments, including TRBV6-2 and TRBV6-3, could not be distinguished by the 87-base-pair reads and were therefore excluded. Most TCR sequences were seen in very few donors, while some public TCRs were found in many individuals. In a later analysis, some 17,000 TCR beta sequences were associated with specific HLA alleles at a false discovery rate of 0.05. In a later analysis, TCR association rates were found to vary across HLA loci, with the most associated TCRs seen for DRB1 alleles and the fewest for HLA-C alleles. Three of the identified cytomegalovirus-associated TCR beta chains were confirmed in vitro to be specific for cytomegalovirus antigens. Sequencing depth was assumed to be roughly uniform across donors in the presence/absence analyses, though that assumption may not hold. According to the authors, the approach could potentially be generalized to other disease states and immunological phenotypes. Linkage disequilibrium might explain the correlated functional status among segregating V segments, but an unknown experimental factor could not be excluded. Cytomegalovirus status was reported to be diagnosed by the classifier with high specificity and sensitivity in both the original and validation cohorts.

In total, roughly 670 healthy bone marrow donors made up the cohort. At the time of sampling, all cohort members were nominally healthy, though unrecorded immune exposures were likely present. The donor was CMV seropositive and was included in the group of 250 to 300 seropositive cohort members. A peripheral blood sample was provided by each donor, and peripheral blood mononuclear cells were used for TCR beta sequencing. The Qiagen DNeasy Blood Extraction Kit was used to extract genomic DNA from the blood cell samples. Library preparation used the immunoSEQ multiplex PCR assay. The multiplex PCR relied on a mix of 60 forward primers for TCR Vbeta segments and 13 reverse primers for TCR Jbeta segments. A multiplex PCR assay on genomic DNA amplified the CDR3 region of rearranged TCR beta genes. Amplified TCR beta libraries were sequenced as 87-base-pair reads on the Illumina HiSeq System. The paper's data handling went like this. Across the 600 to 700 repertoires, a later analysis counted 80 million or so unique TCR beta chains, roughly 11 million of which were shared by at least two donors. Raw reads were error-corrected and collapsed into unique sequences by a nearest-neighbor algorithm in which closely related sequences were merged to remove PCR and sequencing errors. CDR3 sequences were aligned to IMGT reference sequences to assign V, D and J gene segments. For a sequence to be retained, a match of at least six nucleotides to both a V gene segment and a J gene segment was required. Rearrangements were called productive when the CDR3 lacked stop codons and stayed in frame with V and J; all others were non-productive. Following IMGT convention, CDR3 was defined as the stretch from the second conserved V-encoded cysteine up to the conserved J-encoded phenylalanine. In an earlier analysis of around 570 of the donors, sequences lacking an unambiguous match to a single V gene segment were excluded. In an earlier analysis of a few hundred of the donors, V segments were called functional above 56.7% productive rearrangements and were called segregating when the between-donor standard deviation exceeded 5%. A statistical classification framework was developed to diagnose cytomegalovirus status using the catalog of TCR beta chain sequences. In a later analysis, TCR nucleotide sequences were compared against IMGT/GENE-DB human TR gene sequences so that V and J genes could be assigned. A later analysis assigned CDR3 sequences and most-parsimonious VDJ recombination scenarios with the TCRdist pipeline. In a later analysis, each TCR beta chain was defined by its CDR3 amino acid sequence together with its V-gene family, and reads without a unique V-gene family were excluded. To address suspected cross-contamination and a sequencing artifact, a later analysis removed around 590 highly shared, low-generation-probability nucleotide sequences. A later analysis calculated a clonal expansion index for each public chain from normalized within-repertoire ranks of inferred template counts. A later analysis computed generation probabilities with a VDJ recombination model fitted to out-of-frame rearrangements, and checked the results against IGoR. Hypergeometric tests were used in a later analysis to score TCR-TCR, TCR-HLA and TCR-CMV co-occurrence, with a repertoire-size bias correction applied to the TCR pairs. False discovery rates were estimated in a later analysis by permuting HLA or CMV assignments 20 times. A later analysis grouped co-occurring TCRs with DBSCAN, adding TCRdist sequence similarity when clustering within HLA-allele-positive subsets. Repertoires with fewer than 30,000 or more than 120,000 public chains, plus five repertoires with anomalous nucleotide sharing, were excluded from co-occurrence clustering. Sourced from immuneACCESS, this table was stored by TCRdb with only in-frame sequences that have V and J called. A share of the clones is absent; for the studies checked, an unresolved V gene accounts for under half, and the remainder has no known explanation. D and trimming were read from the DNA, whereas the V and J calls and clone size are those reported in that table. The sample contains around 100,000 clones, approximately 81% of them found a single time. The ten largest clones take up about 4% of the sample.

The receptor comes from a woman aged 40 to 50 in good health and CMV-seropositive. Sequences were obtained from PBMCs. The chain employs TRBV2 and TRBJ1-2, with TRBD1 perhaps the D gene, on 5 matching bases. The nucleotide sequence is given as TGTGCCAGCAGTGAAGCAAGCAGGGCGCGGGGCTACACCTTC. The resulting protein is CASSEASRARGYTF. The full variable domain, completed from the reference TRBV2 and TRBJ1-2 proteins outside the CDR3, reads EPEVTQTPSHQVTQMGQEVILRCVPISNHLYFYWYRQILGQKVEFLVSFYNNEISEKSEIFDDQFSVERPDGSNFTLKIRSTKLEDSAMYFCASSEASRARGYTFGSGTRLTVV.